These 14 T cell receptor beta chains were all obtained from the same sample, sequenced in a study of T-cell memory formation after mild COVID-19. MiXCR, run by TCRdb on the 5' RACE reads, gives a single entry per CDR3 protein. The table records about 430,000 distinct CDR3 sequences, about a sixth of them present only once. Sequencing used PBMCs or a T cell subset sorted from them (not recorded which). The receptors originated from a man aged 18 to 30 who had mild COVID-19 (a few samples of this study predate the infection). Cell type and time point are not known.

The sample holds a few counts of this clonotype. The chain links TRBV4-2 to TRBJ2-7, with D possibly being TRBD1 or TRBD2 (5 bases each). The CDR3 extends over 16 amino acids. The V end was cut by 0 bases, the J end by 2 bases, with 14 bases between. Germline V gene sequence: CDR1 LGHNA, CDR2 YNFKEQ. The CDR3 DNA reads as TGTGCCAGCAGCCAAGAGGGGACGTTCGGGACCTACGAGCAGTACTTC. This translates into CASSQEGTFGTYEQYF.

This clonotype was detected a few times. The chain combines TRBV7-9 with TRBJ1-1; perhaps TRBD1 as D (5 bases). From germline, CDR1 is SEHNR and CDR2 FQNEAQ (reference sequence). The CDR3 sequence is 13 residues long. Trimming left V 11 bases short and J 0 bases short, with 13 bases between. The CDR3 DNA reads TGTGCCGACCAGTCGGGGGTGAACACTGAAGCTTTCTTT. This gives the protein CADQSGVNTEAFF.

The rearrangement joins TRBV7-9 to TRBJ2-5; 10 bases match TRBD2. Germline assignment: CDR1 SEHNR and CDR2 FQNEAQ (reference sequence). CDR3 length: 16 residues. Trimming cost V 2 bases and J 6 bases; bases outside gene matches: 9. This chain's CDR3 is CASSLSGLAGVQTQYF. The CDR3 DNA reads TGTGCCAGCAGCTTAAGTGGGCTAGCGGGAGTGCAGACCCAGTACTTC.

DNA for the CDR3: TGTGCCACAAGGGGCCAGGGGGGTCTAGAGACCCAGTACTTC. Protein product: CATRGQGGLETQYF. The chain links TRBV5-6 to TRBJ2-5, with TRBD1 as a possible D gene (7 bases). CDR3 size: 14 residues. Trimming removed 9 bases from V and 4 bases from J, with 19 bases in between. Germline V gene sequence: CDR1 SGHDT, CDR2 YYEEEE.

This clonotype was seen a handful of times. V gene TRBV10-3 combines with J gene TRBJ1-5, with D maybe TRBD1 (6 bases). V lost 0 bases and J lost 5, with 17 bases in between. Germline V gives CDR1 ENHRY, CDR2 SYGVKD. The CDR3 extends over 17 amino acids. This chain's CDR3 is CAISESGGFKGYQPQHF. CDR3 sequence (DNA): TGTGCCATCAGTGAGTCAGGGGGGTTCAAAGGATATCAGCCCCAGCATTTT.

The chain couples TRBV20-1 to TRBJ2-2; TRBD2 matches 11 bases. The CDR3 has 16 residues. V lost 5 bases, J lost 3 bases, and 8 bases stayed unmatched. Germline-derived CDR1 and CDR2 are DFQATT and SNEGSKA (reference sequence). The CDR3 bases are TGCAGTGCTTCAGTGACTAGCGGGGCTCACACCGGGGAGCTGTTTTTT. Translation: CSASVTSGAHTGELFF.

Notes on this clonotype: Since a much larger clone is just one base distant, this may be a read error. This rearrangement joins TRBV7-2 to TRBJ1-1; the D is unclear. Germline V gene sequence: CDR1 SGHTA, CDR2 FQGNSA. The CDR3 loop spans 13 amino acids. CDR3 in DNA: TGTGCCAGCAGTCCGCAGAGGAACACTGAAGCTTTATTT. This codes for CASSPQRNTEALF.

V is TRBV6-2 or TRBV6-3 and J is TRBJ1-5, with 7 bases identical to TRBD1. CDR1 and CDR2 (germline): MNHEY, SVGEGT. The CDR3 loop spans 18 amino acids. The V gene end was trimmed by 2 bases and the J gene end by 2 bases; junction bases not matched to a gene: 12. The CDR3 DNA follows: TGTGCCAGCAGTTACGGATGGACAGGCCCTCTGGGCAATCAGCCCCAGCATTTT. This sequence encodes CASSYGWTGPLGNQPQHF.

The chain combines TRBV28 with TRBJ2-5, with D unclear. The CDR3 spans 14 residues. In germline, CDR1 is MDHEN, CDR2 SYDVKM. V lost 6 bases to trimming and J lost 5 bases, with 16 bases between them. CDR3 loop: CASSPVTIPETQYF. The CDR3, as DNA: TGTGCCAGCAGCCCTGTCACTATCCCCGAGACCCAGTACTTC.

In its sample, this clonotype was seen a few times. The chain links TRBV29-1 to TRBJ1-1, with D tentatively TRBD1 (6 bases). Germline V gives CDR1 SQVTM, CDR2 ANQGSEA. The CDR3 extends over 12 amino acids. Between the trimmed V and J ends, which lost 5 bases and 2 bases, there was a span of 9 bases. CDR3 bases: TGCAGCGTTACACAGGGAAACACTGAAGCTTTCTTT. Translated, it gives CSVTQGNTEAFF.

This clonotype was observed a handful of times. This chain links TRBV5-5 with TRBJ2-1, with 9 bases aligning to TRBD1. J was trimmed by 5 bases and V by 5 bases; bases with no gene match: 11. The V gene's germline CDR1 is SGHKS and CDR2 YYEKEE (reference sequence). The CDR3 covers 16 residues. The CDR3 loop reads CASSSRTGVRHNEQFF. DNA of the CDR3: TGTGCCAGCAGTTCACGGACAGGGGTTCGTCACAATGAGCAGTTCTTC. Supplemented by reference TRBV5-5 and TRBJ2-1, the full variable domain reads DAGVTQSPTHLIKTRGQQVTLRCSPISGHKSVSWYQQVLGQGPQFIFQYYEKEERGRGNFPDRFSARQFPNYSSELNVNALLLGDSALYLCASSSRTGVRHNEQFFGPGTRLTVL.

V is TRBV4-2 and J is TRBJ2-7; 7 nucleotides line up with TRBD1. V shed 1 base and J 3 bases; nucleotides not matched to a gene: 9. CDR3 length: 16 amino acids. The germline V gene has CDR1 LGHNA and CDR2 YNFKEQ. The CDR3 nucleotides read TGTGCCAGCAGCCAAGGGACAGGCCCTTTTGACTACGAGCAGTACTTC. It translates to CASSQGTGPFDYEQYF.

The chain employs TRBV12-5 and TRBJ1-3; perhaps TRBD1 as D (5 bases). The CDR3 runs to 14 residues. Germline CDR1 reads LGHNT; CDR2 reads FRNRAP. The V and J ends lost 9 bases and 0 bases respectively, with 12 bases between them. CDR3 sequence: CASGTGHSGNTIYF. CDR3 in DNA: TGTGCTAGCGGTACTGGACACTCTGGAAACACCATATATTTT.

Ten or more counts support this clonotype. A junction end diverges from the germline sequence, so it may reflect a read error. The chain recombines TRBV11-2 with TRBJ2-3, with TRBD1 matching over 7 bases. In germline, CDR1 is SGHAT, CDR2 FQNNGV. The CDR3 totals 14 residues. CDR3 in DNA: TGCGCCAGCAGTCGAGGGGGCAGTACAGATACGCAGTATTTT. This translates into CASSRGGSTDTQYF.